The clone carrying this T cell receptor (beta chain) was picked up many times. MiXCR was run by TCRdb on the reads, yielding one entry per CDR3 protein. Among under 350,000 distinct CDR3 sequences listed, 9.5% were seen once. The trim removed 4 bases at V and 0 bases at J, leaving 6 bases unmatched. The length of the CDR3 is 16 residues. Germline V gene data show CDR1 as MNHNY and CDR2 as SVGAGI (reference sequence). The data belong to a study of T cell repertoires in cytomegalovirus infection. Study-level background: TCR beta signatures that were public indicated CMV infection and matching HLA type.

J is TRBJ1-5 and V is TRBV6-6; 7 positions match TRBD1. The sequencing input was PBMCs. This clonotype was obtained from a human donor in good health (CMV status not recorded). Some clones in this sample may be carry-over from other donors' samples. CDR3 coding DNA: TGTGCCAGCAGTTTTCAGACAGGGAATAGCAATCAGCCCCAGCATTTT. Amino acid sequence: CASSFQTGNSNQPQHF.